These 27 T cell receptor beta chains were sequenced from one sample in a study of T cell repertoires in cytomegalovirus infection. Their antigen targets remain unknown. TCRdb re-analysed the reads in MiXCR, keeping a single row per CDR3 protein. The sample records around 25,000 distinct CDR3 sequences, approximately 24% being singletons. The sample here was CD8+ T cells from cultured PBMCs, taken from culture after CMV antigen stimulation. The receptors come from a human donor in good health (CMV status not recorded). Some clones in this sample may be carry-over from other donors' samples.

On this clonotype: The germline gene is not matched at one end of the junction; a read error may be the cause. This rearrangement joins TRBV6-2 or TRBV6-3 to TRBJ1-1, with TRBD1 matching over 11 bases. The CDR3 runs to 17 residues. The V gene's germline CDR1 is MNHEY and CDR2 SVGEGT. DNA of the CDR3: TGTGCCAGCAGTACCTCGGACAGGGGGCCGTTGAATACTGAAGCTTTCTTT. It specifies CASSTSDRGPLNTEAFF.

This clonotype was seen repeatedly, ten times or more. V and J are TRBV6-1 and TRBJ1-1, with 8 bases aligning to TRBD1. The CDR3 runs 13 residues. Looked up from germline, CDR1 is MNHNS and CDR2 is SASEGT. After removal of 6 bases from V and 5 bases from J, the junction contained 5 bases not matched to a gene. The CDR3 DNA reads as TGTGCCAGCAGCACAGGGGGGGGGACTGAAGCTTTCTTT. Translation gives CASSTGGGTEAFF.

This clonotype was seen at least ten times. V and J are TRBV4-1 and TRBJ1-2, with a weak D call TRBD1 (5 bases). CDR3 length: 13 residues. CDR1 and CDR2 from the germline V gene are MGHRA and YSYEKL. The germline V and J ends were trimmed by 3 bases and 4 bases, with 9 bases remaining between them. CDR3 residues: CASSHGGTYGYTF. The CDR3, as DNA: TGCGCCAGCAGCCACGGGGGTACCTATGGCTACACCTTC.

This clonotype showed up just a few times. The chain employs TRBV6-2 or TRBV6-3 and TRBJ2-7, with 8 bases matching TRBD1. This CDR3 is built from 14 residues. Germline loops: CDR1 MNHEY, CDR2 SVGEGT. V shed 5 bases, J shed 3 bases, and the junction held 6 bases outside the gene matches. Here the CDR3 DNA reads TGTGCCAGCAGTCCAGGACAGGGAATCTACGAGCAGTACTTC. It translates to CASSPGQGIYEQYF.

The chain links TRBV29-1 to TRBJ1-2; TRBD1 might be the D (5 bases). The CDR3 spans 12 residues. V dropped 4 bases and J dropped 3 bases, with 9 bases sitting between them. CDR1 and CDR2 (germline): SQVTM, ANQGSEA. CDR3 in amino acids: CSVAGTHYGYTF. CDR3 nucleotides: TGCAGCGTTGCCGGGACCCACTATGGCTACACCTTC.

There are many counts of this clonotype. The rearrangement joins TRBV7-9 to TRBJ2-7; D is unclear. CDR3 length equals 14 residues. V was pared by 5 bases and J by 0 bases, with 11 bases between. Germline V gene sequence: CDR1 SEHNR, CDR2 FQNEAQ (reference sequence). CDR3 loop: CASSHGTSSYEQYF. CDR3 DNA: TGTGCCAGCAGCCACGGTACGAGCTCCTACGAGCAGTACTTC.

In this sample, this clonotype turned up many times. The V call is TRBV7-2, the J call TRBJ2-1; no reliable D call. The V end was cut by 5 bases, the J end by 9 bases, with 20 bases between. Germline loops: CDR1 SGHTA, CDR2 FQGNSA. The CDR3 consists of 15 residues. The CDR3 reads CASSPQGYPAGEQFF. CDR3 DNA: TGTGCCAGCAGCCCACAAGGTTATCCGGCTGGTGAGCAGTTCTTC.

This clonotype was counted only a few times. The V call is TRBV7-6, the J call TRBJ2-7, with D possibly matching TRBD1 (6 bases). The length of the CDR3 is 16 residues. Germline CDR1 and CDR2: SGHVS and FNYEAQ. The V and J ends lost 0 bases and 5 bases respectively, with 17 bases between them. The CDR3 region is CASSLAFGQPFHEQYF. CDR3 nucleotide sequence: TGTGCCAGCAGCTTAGCGTTCGGACAGCCGTTCCACGAGCAGTACTTC.

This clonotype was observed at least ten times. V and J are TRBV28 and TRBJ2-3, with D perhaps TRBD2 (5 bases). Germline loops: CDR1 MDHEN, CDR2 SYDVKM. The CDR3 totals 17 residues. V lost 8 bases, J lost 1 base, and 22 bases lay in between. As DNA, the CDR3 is TGTGCCAGCTTAGAGGACTTAGGGCCTTTGGGCACAGATACGCAGTATTTT. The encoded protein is CASLEDLGPLGTDTQYF.

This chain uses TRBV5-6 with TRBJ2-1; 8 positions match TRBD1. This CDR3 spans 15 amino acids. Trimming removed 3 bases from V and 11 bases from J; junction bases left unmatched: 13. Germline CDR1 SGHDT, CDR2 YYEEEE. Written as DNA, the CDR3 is TGTGCCAGCAGCTGGAGCGGTGGCAGGGGGCCCAAGCAGTTCTTC. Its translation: CASSWSGGRGPKQFF.

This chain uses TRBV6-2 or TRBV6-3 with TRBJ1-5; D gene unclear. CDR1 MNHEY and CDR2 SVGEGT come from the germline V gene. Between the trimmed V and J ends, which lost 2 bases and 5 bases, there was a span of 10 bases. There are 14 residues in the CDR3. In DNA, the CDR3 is TGTGCCAGCAGTTACCCTGCGGAGCATCAGCCCCAGCATTTT. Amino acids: CASSYPAEHQPQHF.

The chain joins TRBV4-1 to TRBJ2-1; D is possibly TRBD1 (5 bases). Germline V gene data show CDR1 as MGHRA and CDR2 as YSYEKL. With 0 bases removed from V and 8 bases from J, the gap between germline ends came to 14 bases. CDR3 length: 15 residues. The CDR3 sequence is CASSQEQVGSDEQFF. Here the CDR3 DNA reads TGCGCCAGCAGCCAAGAACAGGTGGGATCCGATGAGCAGTTCTTC.

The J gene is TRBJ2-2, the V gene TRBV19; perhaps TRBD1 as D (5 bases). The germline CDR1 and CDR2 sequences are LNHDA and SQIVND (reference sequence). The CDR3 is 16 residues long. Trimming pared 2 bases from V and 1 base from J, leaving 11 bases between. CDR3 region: CASSIIPGRNTGELFF. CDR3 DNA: TGTGCCAGTAGTATAATTCCAGGGCGGAACACCGGGGAGCTGTTTTTT.

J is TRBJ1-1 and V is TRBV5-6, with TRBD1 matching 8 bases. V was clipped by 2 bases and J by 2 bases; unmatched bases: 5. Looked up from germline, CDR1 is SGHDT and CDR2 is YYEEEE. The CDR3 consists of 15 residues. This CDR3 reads CASSFSTGGNTEAFF. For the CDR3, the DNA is TGTGCCAGCAGCTTTTCAACAGGGGGTAACACTGAAGCTTTCTTT.

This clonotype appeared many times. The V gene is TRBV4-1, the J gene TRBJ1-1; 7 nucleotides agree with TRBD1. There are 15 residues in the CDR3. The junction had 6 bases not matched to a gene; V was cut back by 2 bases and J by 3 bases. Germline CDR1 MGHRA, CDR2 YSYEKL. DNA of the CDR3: TGCGCCAGCAGCCAAATGACAGGGTATGACACTGAAGCTTTCTTT. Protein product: CASSQMTGYDTEAFF.

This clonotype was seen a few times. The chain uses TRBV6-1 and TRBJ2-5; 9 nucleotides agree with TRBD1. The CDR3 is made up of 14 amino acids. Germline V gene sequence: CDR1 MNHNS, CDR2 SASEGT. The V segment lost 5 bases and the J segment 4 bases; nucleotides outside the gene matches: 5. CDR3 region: CASSSTGGGETQYF. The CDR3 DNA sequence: TGTGCCAGCAGTTCGACAGGGGGTGGAGAGACCCAGTACTTC.

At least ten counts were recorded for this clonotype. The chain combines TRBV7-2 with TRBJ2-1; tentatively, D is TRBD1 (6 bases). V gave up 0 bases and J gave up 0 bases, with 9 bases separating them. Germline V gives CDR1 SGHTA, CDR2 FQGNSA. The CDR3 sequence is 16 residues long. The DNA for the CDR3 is TGTGCCAGCAGCTTAGCGGGACATAGCTCCTACAATGAGCAGTTCTTC. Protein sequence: CASSLAGHSSYNEQFF.

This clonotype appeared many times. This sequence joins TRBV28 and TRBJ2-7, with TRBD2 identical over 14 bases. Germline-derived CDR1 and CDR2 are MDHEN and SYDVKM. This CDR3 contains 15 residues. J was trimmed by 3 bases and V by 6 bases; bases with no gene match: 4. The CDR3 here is CASRRTSGGIYEQYF. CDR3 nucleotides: TGTGCCAGCAGGAGGACTAGCGGGGGGATCTACGAGCAGTACTTC.

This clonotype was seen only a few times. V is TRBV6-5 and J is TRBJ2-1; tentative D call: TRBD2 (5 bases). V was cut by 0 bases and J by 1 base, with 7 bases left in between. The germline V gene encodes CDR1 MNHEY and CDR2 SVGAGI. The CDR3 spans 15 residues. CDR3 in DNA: TGTGCCAGCAGTTACTCCCCGGGGTCCTACAATGAGCAGTTCTTC. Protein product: CASSYSPGSYNEQFF.

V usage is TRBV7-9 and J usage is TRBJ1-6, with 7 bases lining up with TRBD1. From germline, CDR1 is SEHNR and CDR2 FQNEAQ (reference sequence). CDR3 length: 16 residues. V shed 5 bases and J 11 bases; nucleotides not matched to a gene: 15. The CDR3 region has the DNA TGTGCCAGCAGCCCTCAAGACAGGGAGGGAGGGACACCCCTCCACTTT. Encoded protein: CASSPQDREGGTPLHF. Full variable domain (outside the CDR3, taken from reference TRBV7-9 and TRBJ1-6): DTGVSQNPRHKITKRGQNVTFRCDPISEHNRLYWYRQTLGQGPEFLTYFQNEAQLEKSRLLSDRFSAERPKGSFSTLEIQRTEQGDSAMYLCASSPQDREGGTPLHFGNGTRLTVT.

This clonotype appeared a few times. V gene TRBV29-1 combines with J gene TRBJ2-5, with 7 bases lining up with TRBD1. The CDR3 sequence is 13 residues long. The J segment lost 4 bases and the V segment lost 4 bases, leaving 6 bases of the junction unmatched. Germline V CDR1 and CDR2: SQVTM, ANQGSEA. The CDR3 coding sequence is TGCAGCGTTGTAAGGGGGCAAAGAGAGACCCAGTACTTC. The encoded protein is CSVVRGQRETQYF.

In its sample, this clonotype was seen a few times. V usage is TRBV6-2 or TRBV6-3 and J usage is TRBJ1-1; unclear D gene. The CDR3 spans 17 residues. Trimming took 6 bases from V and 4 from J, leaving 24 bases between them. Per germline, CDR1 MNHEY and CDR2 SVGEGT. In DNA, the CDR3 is TGTGCCAGCAGCCCGCAAACCCCCCAGAATTGGGTCACTGAAGCTTTCTTT. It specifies CASSPQTPQNWVTEAFF.

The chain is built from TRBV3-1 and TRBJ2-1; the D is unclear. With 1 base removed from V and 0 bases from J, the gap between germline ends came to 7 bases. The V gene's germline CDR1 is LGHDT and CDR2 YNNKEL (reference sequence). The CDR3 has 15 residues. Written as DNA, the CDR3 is TGTGCCAGCAGCCAAGTCAGTGGCTCCTACAATGAGCAGTTCTTC. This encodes CASSQVSGSYNEQFF.

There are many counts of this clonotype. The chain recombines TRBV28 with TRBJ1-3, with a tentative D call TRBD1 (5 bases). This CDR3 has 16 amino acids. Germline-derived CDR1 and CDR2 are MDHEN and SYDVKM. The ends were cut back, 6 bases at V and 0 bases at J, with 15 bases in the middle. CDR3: CASSPRDHYSGNTIYF. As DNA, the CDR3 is TGTGCCAGCAGCCCCCGGGACCATTACTCTGGAAACACCATATATTTT.

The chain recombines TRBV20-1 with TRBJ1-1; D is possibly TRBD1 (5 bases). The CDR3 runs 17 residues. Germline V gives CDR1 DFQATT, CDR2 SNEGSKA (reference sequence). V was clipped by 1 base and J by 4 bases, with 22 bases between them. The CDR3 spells CSARVGGTQGLGTEAFF. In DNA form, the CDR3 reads TGCAGTGCTAGAGTGGGGGGGACCCAGGGACTTGGCACTGAAGCTTTCTTT.

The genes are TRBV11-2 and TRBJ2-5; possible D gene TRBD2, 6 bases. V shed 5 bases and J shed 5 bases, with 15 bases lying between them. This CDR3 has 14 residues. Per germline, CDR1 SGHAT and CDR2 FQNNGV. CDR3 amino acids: CASSPPGGRETQYF. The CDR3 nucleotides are TGTGCCAGCAGCCCACCTGGGGGGAGGGAGACCCAGTACTTC.

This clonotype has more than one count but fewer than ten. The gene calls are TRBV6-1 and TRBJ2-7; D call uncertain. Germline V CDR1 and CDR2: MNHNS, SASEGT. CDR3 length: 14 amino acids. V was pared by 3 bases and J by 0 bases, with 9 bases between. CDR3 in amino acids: CASSDFGRSYEQYF. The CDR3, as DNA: TGTGCCAGCAGTGATTTTGGGCGCTCCTACGAGCAGTACTTC.